The 22 T cell receptor beta chains in this list originate from one sample, sequenced in a study of blood T cell repertoires in COVID-19. The method was immunoSEQ multiplex PCR; TCRdb's version includes in-frame clones alone and lacks a portion of them. This table holds about 250,000 clones, around four fifths found once. Specimen: peripheral blood. The receptors here all came from a man aged 35 to 55 with active or convalescent COVID-19.

This rearrangement joins TRBV3-1 (or the pseudogene TRBV3-2) to TRBJ2-1; a weak D match, TRBD2 (5 bases). This CDR3 comprises 12 residues. Between the trimmed V and J ends, which lost 5 bases and 6 bases, there was a span of 8 bases. Germline V gene sequence: CDR1 LGHDT, CDR2 YNNKEL (reference sequence). CDR3 sequence: CASSTLGNEQFF. The CDR3 DNA follows: TGTGCCAGCAGCACACTAGGCAATGAGCAGTTCTTC.

V usage is TRBV25-1 and J usage is TRBJ1-4; no reliable D call. V lost 2 bases and J 5 bases, leaving 9 bases between the germline ends. This CDR3 is 14 amino acids long. Germline V gene data show CDR1 as MGHDK and CDR2 as SYGVNS. Here the CDR3 reads CASSEGSRNEKLFF. CDR3 bases: TGTGCCAGCAGTGAAGGCAGTCGAAATGAAAAACTGTTTTTT.

This clone was picked up one time. The chain carries TRBV4-1 and TRBJ2-7, with TRBD2 as a possible D gene (5 bases). CDR1 MGHRA and CDR2 YSYEKL come from the germline V gene. The CDR3 runs 15 residues. The V end lost 2 bases, the J end lost 0 bases, and 11 bases lay between the germline ends. DNA for the CDR3: TGCGCCAGCAGCCAAACCAGGACTCTCTCCTACGAGCAGTACTTC. Its translation: CASSQTRTLSYEQYF.

The CDR3 sequence is CASSTDDSNISGANVLTF. For the CDR3, the DNA is TGTGCCAGCAGCACCGACGACAGTAACATCTCTGGGGCCAACGTCCTGACTTTC. The V and J genes are TRBV9 and TRBJ2-6, with a weak D call TRBD1 (5 bases). The V gene's germline CDR1 is SGDLS and CDR2 YYNGEE. CDR3 length equals 18 residues. V lost 4 bases to trimming and J lost 0 bases, with 17 bases between them. The variable domain in full, with the rest retrieved from reference TRBV9 and TRBJ2-6, is DSGVTQTPKHLITATGQRVTLRCSPRSGDLSVYWYQQSLDQGLQFLIQYYNGEERAKGNILERFSAQQFPDLHSELNLSSLELGDSALYFCASSTDDSNISGANVLTFGAGSRLTVL.

The chain uses TRBV5-1 and TRBJ2-4; TRBD2 matches at 14 bases. The CDR3 spans 17 residues. After removal of 2 bases from V and 2 bases from J, the junction contained 3 bases not matched to a gene. The V gene's germline CDR1 is SGHRS and CDR2 YFSETQ. The CDR3 sequence: CASSLGTSGGTKNIQYF. The CDR3 nucleotides are TGCGCCAGCAGCTTAGGGACTAGCGGGGGCACCAAAAACATTCAGTACTTC.

This clone was counted only a few times. The V call is TRBV30, the J call TRBJ1-2; D unclear. The CDR3 contains 13 residues. V lost 0 bases, J lost 2 bases, and 7 bases lay in between. CDR1 is GTSNPN and CDR2 is SVGIG in the germline V gene (reference sequence). The chain's CDR3 is CAWSVNSNYGYTF. The DNA for the CDR3 is TGTGCCTGGAGTGTTAACAGCAACTATGGCTACACCTTC.

The V and J genes are TRBV10-3 and TRBJ2-7, with 7 positions matching TRBD1. This CDR3 is built from 17 residues. The germline CDR1 and CDR2 sequences are ENHRY and SYGVKD. Trimming cost V 6 bases and J 3 bases; bases outside gene matches: 17. The CDR3 DNA reads TGTGCCATCAGCGAAAAGGACAGGTCCCACATTAACTACGAGCAGTACTTC. Its protein product is CAISEKDRSHINYEQYF.

The V call is TRBV7-2, the J call TRBJ1-4; a weak D match, TRBD1 (6 bases). Germline V gene lookup returns CDR1 SGHTA and CDR2 FQGNSA. V was cut by 0 bases and J by 4 bases, with 15 bases left in between. The CDR3 is 17 residues long. CDR3 bases: TGTGCCAGCAGCTTAGCTCCCCCCAAGGGGGTTAATGAAAAACTGTTTTTT. This translates into CASSLAPPKGVNEKLFF.

The V call is TRBV7-2, the J call TRBJ2-5; 9 positions agree with TRBD2. The CDR3 runs 15 residues. The junction had 4 bases not matched to a gene; V was cut back by 0 bases and J by 5 bases. CDR1 and CDR2 (germline): SGHTA, FQGNSA. For the CDR3, the DNA is TGTGCCAGCAGCTTAGCCCGAGCGGGGGGCGAGACCCAGTACTTC. Amino acid sequence: CASSLARAGGETQYF.

V usage is TRBV19 and J usage is TRBJ2-2, with 7 bases matching TRBD1. The CDR3 has 14 residues. The V gene's germline CDR1 is LNHDA and CDR2 SQIVND (reference sequence). V lost 5 bases to trimming and J lost 6 bases; unmatched junction nucleotides: 6. The CDR3 DNA sequence: TGTGCCAGTAGTCCTGACAGGGTTCCCGGGGAGCTGTTTTTT. Amino acid sequence: CASSPDRVPGELFF.

V gene TRBV30 combines with J gene TRBJ1-3; D remains unclear. Per germline, CDR1 GTSNPN and CDR2 SVGIG (reference sequence). The CDR3 runs to 16 residues. V lost 7 bases to trimming and J lost 0 bases, with 19 bases between them. CDR3 nucleotides: TGTGCCTCGCGGGGATTCAACTCCAACTCTGGAAACACCATATATTTT. It is translated as CASRGFNSNSGNTIYF.

The CDR3 spells CATSDPQRDRVDEQFF. The CDR3 DNA is TGTGCCACCAGTGATCCTCAAAGGGACAGGGTGGATGAGCAGTTCTTC. The chain has TRBV24-1 and TRBJ2-1; 9 bases line up with TRBD1. CDR1 KGHDR and CDR2 SFDVKD come from the germline V gene. The V gene end was trimmed by 3 bases and the J gene end by 8 bases; junction bases not matched to a gene: 10. The CDR3 consists of 16 residues.

The CDR3 coding sequence is TGTGCCAGCAGCTTAGCGACTAGCGGGAGGTGGGATGAGCAGTTCTTC. Its protein product is CASSLATSGRWDEQFF. The chain has TRBV7-9 and TRBJ2-1; 13 bases match TRBD2. CDR1 is SEHNR, CDR2 FQNEAQ, per germline (reference sequence). J was trimmed by 8 bases and V by 0 bases; bases with no gene match: 4. This CDR3 spans 16 amino acids.

V and J are TRBV19 and TRBJ1-3, with D tentatively TRBD1 (5 bases). Looked up from germline, CDR1 is LNHDA and CDR2 is SQIVND (reference sequence). The germline V and J ends were trimmed by 1 base and 0 bases, with 13 bases remaining between them. This CDR3 contains 17 residues. The CDR3 loop is CASSIAGSSVSGNTIYF. In DNA, the CDR3 is TGTGCCAGTAGTATAGCAGGGTCCTCGGTCTCTGGAAACACCATATATTTT.

The table lists this clone with a count of one. This chain uses TRBV10-1 with TRBJ2-5, with 10 bases identical to TRBD2. CDR1 and CDR2 (germline): WNHNN, SYGVQD (reference sequence). V shed 2 bases, J shed 9 bases, and the junction held 9 bases outside the gene matches. The CDR3 consists of 15 residues. CDR3 nucleotides: TGCGCCAGCAGTGAGGGGGCTAGCGGGAGTCCGGCCCAGTACTTC. It specifies CASSEGASGSPAQYF.

The chain carries TRBV12-3 or TRBV12-4 and TRBJ2-2; D call uncertain. V dropped 10 bases and J dropped 2 bases, with 11 bases sitting between them. The CDR3 contains 13 residues. The CDR3 is CATDSRNTGELFF. In nucleotides, the CDR3 is TGTGCCACCGACTCCAGAAACACCGGGGAGCTGTTTTTT.

This chain uses TRBV19 with TRBJ2-5, with 8 bases lining up with TRBD1. The germline CDR1 and CDR2 sequences are LNHDA and SQIVND (reference sequence). Trimming cost V 1 base and J 5 bases; bases outside gene matches: 6. The CDR3 is 15 amino acids. The CDR3 DNA reads as TGTGCCAGTAGTATAGGGGGCAGGGGGCAGGAGACCCAGTACTTC. Its protein is CASSIGGRGQETQYF. The whole variable domain, filled in from reference TRBV19 and TRBJ2-5, reads DGGITQSPKYLFRKEGQNVTLSCEQNLNHDAMYWYRQDPGQGLRLIYYSQIVNDFQKGDIAEGYSVSREKKESFPLTVTSAQKNPTAFYLCASSIGGRGQETQYFGPGTRLLVL.

V gene TRBV15 combines with J gene TRBJ1-2; 7 bases agree with TRBD1. Germline V gene lookup returns CDR1 LNHNV and CDR2 YYDKDF (reference sequence). With 0 bases clipped from V and 8 bases from J, the junction kept 15 bases outside the gene matches. This CDR3 spans 17 amino acids. The CDR3 DNA is TGTGCCACCAGCAGAGATTTCGGGACAGCGCCACCGGGGGGCTACACCTTC. Translated, it gives CATSRDFGTAPPGGYTF.

This chain connects TRBV20-1 to TRBJ2-7; D is possibly TRBD2 (6 bases). The germline CDR1 and CDR2 sequences are DFQATT and SNEGSKA (reference sequence). The V end lost 3 bases, the J end lost 7 bases, and 22 bases lay between the germline ends. The CDR3 loop spans 15 amino acids. The CDR3 here is CSASAPGRGFREQYF. The CDR3 DNA is TGCAGTGCTAGTGCTCCGGGACGGGGGTTTCGAGAGCAGTACTTC.

The chain carries TRBV15 and TRBJ2-4, with TRBD1 as a possible D gene (6 bases). The CDR3 consists of 16 residues. Trimming took off 0 bases at V and 1 base at J, with 10 bases between the two ends. CDR1 LNHNV and CDR2 YYDKDF come from the germline V gene (reference sequence). The CDR3 sequence: CATSRDAQGAKNIQYF. In DNA form, the CDR3 reads TGTGCCACCAGCAGAGATGCTCAGGGGGCCAAAAACATTCAGTACTTC. Supplemented by reference TRBV15 and TRBJ2-4, the full variable domain reads DAMVIQNPRYQVTQFGKPVTLSCSQTLNHNVMYWYQQKSSQAPKLLFHYYDKDFNNEADTPDNFQSRRPNTSFCFLDIRSPGLGDTAMYLCATSRDAQGAKNIQYFGAGTRLSVL.

The chain recombines TRBV7-9 with TRBJ2-7; a possible D gene is TRBD1 (5 bases). Germline V gene sequence: CDR1 SEHNR, CDR2 FQNEAQ (reference sequence). The V and J ends lost 1 base and 4 bases respectively, with 8 bases between them. The CDR3 runs 13 residues. The CDR3 sequence is CASSLGGGYEQYF. In DNA, the CDR3 is TGTGCCAGCAGCTTAGGGGGCGGTTACGAGCAGTACTTC.

The CDR3 DNA follows: TGTGCCAGCAGCTTAGTGGGGACAGGCGGCCAAGAGACCCAGTACTTC. It yields the protein CASSLVGTGGQETQYF. The chain uses TRBV7-9 and TRBJ2-5, with 8 bases fitting TRBD1. There are 16 residues in the CDR3. Germline values: CDR1 SEHNR, CDR2 FQNEAQ (reference sequence). The junction had 5 bases not matched to a gene; V was cut back by 1 base and J by 1 base.